A single sample gave rise to the 11 T cell receptor beta chains below, sequenced in a study of vaccination effects on CD4 cells after COVID-19. The ViraFEST assay expanded antigen-specific CD4+ T cells with viral peptide pools before sequencing. After around ten days in culture, the CD4+ T cells were isolated. The individual was infected with SARS-CoV-2 between March and December 2020, as confirmed by PCR. These receptors are not linked to any known antigen. Sequencing was performed with immunoSEQ multiplex PCR; in TCRdb, only in-frame clones are kept and a portion is missing. Among 20,000 to 25,000 clones listed, just under 75% were seen once. The source material was CD4+ T cells from PBMCs cultured with a peptide pool, sampled before COVID-19 vaccination. These TCRs come from a human donor who had a prior SARS-CoV-2 infection.

V is TRBV11-1 and J is TRBJ2-5, with a possible D match to TRBD2 (7 bases). V lost 4 bases and J 2 bases, leaving 11 bases between the germline ends. The length of the CDR3 is 14 residues. The V gene's germline CDR1 is SGHAT and CDR2 FQDESV (reference sequence). CDR3 DNA sequence: TGTGCCAGCAGCTGGGGGGGGCGTCAAGAGACCCAGTACTTC. Translation: CASSWGGRQETQYF.

The chain employs TRBV6-5 and TRBJ2-5, with 9 bases lining up with TRBD1. The germline gives CDR1 MNHEY, CDR2 SVGAGI. Germline trimming cut 5 bases from V and 5 bases from J; bases unmatched to any gene: 9. The CDR3 spans 15 residues. The CDR3 reads CASSLHRGRGETQYF. The DNA for the CDR3 is TGTGCCAGCAGTCTCCACAGGGGGCGCGGGGAGACCCAGTACTTC.

V and J are TRBV7-3 and TRBJ2-2; 13 nucleotides align to TRBD2. The CDR3 covers 18 residues. Trimming removed 1 base from V and 4 bases from J; junction bases left unmatched: 6. The germline V gene encodes CDR1 SGHTA and CDR2 FQGTGA. CDR3 bases: TGTGCCAGCAGCTTAAATGGACTAGCGGGGGTAGTCACCGGGGAGCTGTTTTTT. Translated, it gives CASSLNGLAGVVTGELFF.

The chain couples TRBV7-9 to TRBJ1-2, with unresolved D. The CDR3 loop spans 12 amino acids. V lost 1 base and J 5 bases, leaving 5 bases between the germline ends. The germline V gene has CDR1 SEHNR and CDR2 FQNEAQ (reference sequence). The CDR3 spells CASSLEGYGYTF. CDR3 bases: TGTGCCAGCAGCTTAGAAGGGTATGGCTACACCTTC.

CDR3 protein: CASTVRGEGSEQFF. CDR3 in DNA: TGTGCCAGCACGGTAAGGGGCGAAGGGAGTGAGCAGTTCTTC. The chain has TRBV6-5 and TRBJ2-1, with D tentatively TRBD1 or TRBD2 (5 bases each). Looked up from germline, CDR1 is MNHEY and CDR2 is SVGAGI. The CDR3 consists of 14 residues. The germline V and J ends were trimmed by 7 bases and 9 bases, with 19 bases remaining between them.

This chain links TRBV9 with TRBJ2-3; the match to TRBD2 covers 8 bases. The CDR3 extends over 16 amino acids. V was pared by 0 bases and J by 2 bases, with 5 bases of the junction left unmatched. Per germline, CDR1 SGDLS and CDR2 YYNGEE. This CDR3 reads CASSVAGGLYTDTQYF. The DNA for the CDR3 is TGTGCCAGCAGCGTAGCGGGGGGGCTTTACACAGATACGCAGTATTTT.

This chain links TRBV9 with TRBJ1-4; TRBD1 matches 7 bases. Germline CDR1 is SGDLS and CDR2 is YYNGEE. This CDR3 is built from 17 residues. After removal of 3 bases from V and 8 bases from J, the junction contained 16 bases not matched to a gene. Written as DNA, the CDR3 is TGTGCCAGCAGCGGGAACAGGGGACGGGTACCGGGGGAAAAACTGTTTTTT. Translating gives CASSGNRGRVPGEKLFF.

This clone has a single count. The V gene is TRBV2, the J gene TRBJ2-1, with TRBD2 matching 8 bases. The CDR3 extends over 14 amino acids. V shed 7 bases, J shed 5 bases, and the junction held 7 bases outside the gene matches. Germline loops: CDR1 SNHLY, CDR2 FYNNEI. CDR3 in DNA: TGTGCCAGCACCTCTACGGGGGGGAACAATGAGCAGTTCTTC. It encodes CASTSTGGNNEQFF. The full variable domain, in which reference TRBV2 and TRBJ2-1 provide the parts outside the CDR3, is EPEVTQTPSHQVTQMGQEVILRCVPISNHLYFYWYRQILGQKVEFLVSFYNNEISEKSEIFDDQFSVERPDGSNFTLKIRSTKLEDSAMYFCASTSTGGNNEQFFGPGTRLTVL.

The rearrangement links TRBV27 to TRBJ2-3; 12 bases are shared with TRBD2. The J segment lost 2 bases and the V segment lost 5 bases, leaving 5 bases of the junction unmatched. The germline V gene has CDR1 MNHEY and CDR2 SMNVEV (reference sequence). This CDR3 comprises 16 residues. CDR3 in amino acids: CASSMRLAGDTDTQYF. The CDR3 DNA reads as TGTGCCAGCAGTATGCGACTAGCGGGAGACACAGATACGCAGTATTTT.

The rearrangement joins TRBV6-1 to TRBJ1-2; 8 bases match TRBD1. The trim removed 3 bases at V and 5 bases at J, leaving 5 bases unmatched. Germline V gene data show CDR1 as MNHNS and CDR2 as SASEGT. The CDR3 sequence is 14 residues long. This chain's CDR3 is CASSEVDRAYGYTF. CDR3 bases: TGTGCCAGCAGTGAGGTGGACAGGGCTTATGGCTACACCTTC.

The chain couples TRBV28 to TRBJ1-3; tentatively, D is TRBD1 (6 bases). Germline values: CDR1 MDHEN, CDR2 SYDVKM. The CDR3 runs to 16 residues. V lost 4 bases and J lost 0, with 13 bases in between. The CDR3 region has the DNA TGTGCCAGCAGTTCCCACGACAGGTTCTCTGGAAACACCATATATTTT. It specifies CASSSHDRFSGNTIYF.